The clone carrying this TCR beta chain has just a few counts. The same CDR3 can be traced to other DNA sequences in this sample. Per germline, CDR1 MNHEY and CDR2 SVGAGI. The CDR3 sequence is 13 residues long. The V gene lost 5 bases and the J gene lost 3 bases, with 10 bases spanning the gap. These data come from a study of cytomegalovirus exposure and HLA in healthy donors. PCR amplification relied on 60 Vbeta primers (plus 13 Jbeta primers). Here immunoSEQ multiplex PCR was the method, and the copy in TCRdb shows in-frame clones only, minus some. This sample yields 95,000 to 150,000 clones, of which around 78% are seen a single time; around 2.1% belongs to the top ten.

This clonotype was obtained from a man aged 45-65 years in good health and CMV-seronegative. The sequenced material came from PBMCs. The V call is TRBV6-5, the J call TRBJ1-2; D remains ambiguous. The CDR3 sequence: CASSRGADYGYTF. CDR3 coding DNA: TGTGCCAGCAGTCGCGGAGCGGACTATGGCTACACCTTC.